This T cell receptor (beta chain) was found in a study of cytomegalovirus exposure and HLA in healthy donors. Whole-study results and caveats: By HLA locus, TCR association rates varied in a later analysis, with DRB1 showing the most and HLA-C the fewest. The majority of TCR sequences were rare, yet some public TCRs appeared in many donors. As immune exposure information, only CMV serostatus was available.

Primers for the PCR totalled 60 Vbeta and 13 Jbeta. TCRdb keeps only in-frame clones here, not all; method: immunoSEQ multiplex PCR. The table has approximately 140,000 clones, approximately 80% seen once. Turning to this clone: Its antigen is as yet unknown.

The specimen sequenced was PBMCs. This TCR was sampled from a girl aged 2 to 9 in good health and CMV-seronegative.

CDR3 in amino acids: CAWSDGLGPEAFF. The CDR3 nucleotides are TGTGCCTGGAGTGATGGGTTGGGGCCTGAAGCTTTCTTT. This chain links TRBV30 with TRBJ1-1; possible D gene TRBD1, 5 bases. The V gene's germline CDR1 is GTSNPN and CDR2 SVGIG (reference sequence). V shed 1 base and J shed 6 bases, with 12 bases lying between them. The CDR3 length is 13 residues. The full variable domain, its missing parts supplied by reference TRBV30 and TRBJ1-1, is SQTIHQWPATLVQPVGSPLSLECTVEGTSNPNLYWYRQAAGRGLQLLFYSVGIGQISSEVPQNLSASRPQDRQFILSSKKLLLSDSGFYLCAWSDGLGPEAFFGQGTRLTVV.